This T cell receptor (beta chain) was observed in a study of blood T cell repertoires in COVID-19. Study background: The United States, Italy and Spain provided the acute and convalescent COVID-19 samples. T cells, B-cell-depleted T cells, or PBMCs supplied cDNA or gDNA.

Generated by immunoSEQ multiplex PCR, the TCRdb table keeps only in-frame clones and is missing some. The sample holds around 230,000 clones, approximately 80% seen once. Germline CDR1 SGHDT, CDR2 YYEEEE. V was clipped by 3 bases and J by 7 bases, with 7 bases between them. The CDR3 is 12 residues long. The chain links TRBV5-6 to TRBJ2-2, with D unclear. Sequencing was done on a sample of peripheral blood. The TCR sequence derives from a man in his forties with acute or convalescent COVID-19. CDR3 in amino acids: CASSSRLGELFF. For the CDR3, the DNA is TGTGCCAGCAGCTCCCGTCTCGGGGAGCTGTTTTTT.